A selection of T cell receptor beta chains follows, all from one sample in a study of CD8 T cells in ankylosing spondylitis. TCRdb reprocessed the 5' RACE reads via MiXCR and lists one record per CDR3 protein. Among 750,000 to 850,000 distinct CDR3 sequences listed, approximately 10% were seen once. Sequencing used blood, either unsorted or a sorted T cell fraction (not recorded which). The receptors derive from a male donor with ankylosing spondylitis. Each CDR3 is given with its conserved first and last residue.

v_call: TRBV20-1
cdr3_aa: CSAPGQGLEAFF

v_call: TRBV12-3/TRBV12-4
cdr3_aa: CASRPTGGLSYEQYF

v_call: TRBV20-1
cdr3_aa: CSARRHAFSYEQYF

v_call: TRBV20-1
cdr3_aa: CSAPRYRDLNTEAFF

v_call: TRBV7-2
cdr3_aa: CASSLAPGVTEAFF

v_call: TRBV7-8
cdr3_aa: CASTLRGLEETQYF

v_call: TRBV4-1
cdr3_aa: CASSGYTGNTIYF

v_call: TRBV4-2
cdr3_aa: CASSQVTGGEKLFF

v_call: TRBV9
cdr3_aa: CASSVLGGTETQYF

v_call: TRBV5-1
cdr3_aa: CASSPQGARDTQYF

v_call: TRBV5-1
cdr3_aa: CASSLEVSGTDTQYF

v_call: TRBV7-2
cdr3_aa: CASSPRTGVGYTF

v_call: TRBV5-1
cdr3_aa: CASSWGPALIDEQFF

v_call: TRBV6-5
cdr3_aa: CASSYLLGGVRYGYTF

v_call: TRBV7-9
cdr3_aa: CASSTGQGEDTEAFF

v_call: TRBV24-1
cdr3_aa: CATTGSPNTEELFF

v_call: TRBV10-3
cdr3_aa: CAISEGKGAGTNEKLFF

v_call: TRBV20-1
cdr3_aa: CSARNGGRYYGYTF

v_call: TRBV12-3/TRBV12-4
cdr3_aa: CASSLQGHSPLHF

v_call: TRBV5-1
cdr3_aa: CASSPAQAGNEQFF

v_call: TRBV27
cdr3_aa: CASSLRTALSNQPQHF

v_call: TRBV6-5
cdr3_aa: CASSYSSPQGLRPEAFF